A selection of T cell receptor beta chains follows, all from one sample in a study of control samples from healthy donors and cancer patients. The table came from immunoSEQ multiplex PCR; TCRdb's copy has only in-frame clones and leaves some out. The data contain approximately 89,000 clones, over 75% of them singletons. The sample taken for sequencing was blood. The origin of the receptors is a woman between 35 and 50 years old in good health. CDR3s include the opening cysteine and the closing phenylalanine or tryptophan. Each record gives: CDR3 DNA, CDR3 protein, V gene, J gene, D gene, clone size. The D gene is left open where the match is weak. Expanded clones get a size class; other rows say once, few or many, or leave the size out.

DNA: TGTGCCAGCAGTGAAAGAGGCAATGAAAAACTGTTTTTT; CDR3: CASSERGNEKLFF; V: TRBV6-1; J: TRBJ1-4; D: -; size: -
DNA: TGTGCCAGCAGCTTGGTAACAGCCGGGGGCACTGAAGCTTTCTTT; CDR3: CASSLVTAGGTEAFF; V: TRBV5-4; J: TRBJ1-1; D: -; size: -
DNA: TGTGCCAGCAGCTTGCGGTGGGGGGGAGGCACAGATACGCAGTATTTT; CDR3: CASSLRWGGGTDTQYF; V: TRBV5-4; J: TRBJ2-3; D: TRBD2; size: -
DNA: TGTGCCAGCAGCTTCGGACAGGGGGCGTCAACTAATGAAAAACTGTTTTTT; CDR3: CASSFGQGASTNEKLFF; V: TRBV7-8; J: TRBJ1-4; D: TRBD1; size: few
DNA: TGTGCCAGCAGCCAAGATCGAGGCACCCTGGCAGATACGCAGTATTTT; CDR3: CASSQDRGTLADTQYF; V: TRBV14; J: TRBJ2-3; D: -; size: -
DNA: TGCGCCAGCAGCCAAGGGACCGTGAACACTGAAGCTTTCTTT; CDR3: CASSQGTVNTEAFF; V: TRBV4-3; J: TRBJ1-1; D: -; size: -
DNA: TGTGCCAGCAGCGAAGGGCCCGCAGGGGGGCCCTACGAGCAGTACTTC; CDR3: CASSEGPAGGPYEQYF; V: TRBV7-2; J: TRBJ2-7; D: -; size: -
DNA: TGCGCCAGCAGCCAAGAACGGGATAACACCGGGGAGCTGTTTTTT; CDR3: CASSQERDNTGELFF; V: TRBV4-3; J: TRBJ2-2; D: -; size: -
DNA: TGTGCCACCAGTGATTCCCGTGGACAGGGGGCTGGGGGCTACACCTTC; CDR3: CATSDSRGQGAGGYTF; V: TRBV24-1; J: TRBJ1-2; D: TRBD1; size: -
DNA: TGTGCCAGCAGCGAGAAGGGCGGGGGAGAGACCCAGTACTTC; CDR3: CASSEKGGGETQYF; V: TRBV7-9; J: TRBJ2-5; D: TRBD2; size: -
DNA: TGTGCCAGCAGCCCCCCCGGGGTCGGATCACCCCTCCACTTT; CDR3: CASSPPGVGSPLHF; V: TRBV7-2; J: TRBJ1-6; D: -; size: -
DNA: TGCAGCGTTTCACGCGGCTCTGGAAACACCATATATTTT; CDR3: CSVSRGSGNTIYF; V: TRBV29-1; J: TRBJ1-3; D: -; size: -
DNA: TGCGCCAGCAGCCAAGATCAAGGAAACACCATATATTTT; CDR3: CASSQDQGNTIYF; V: TRBV4-1; J: TRBJ1-3; D: -; size: -
DNA: TGTGCCAGCAGCGCAAGGGGACAGGCTTCGGGTAATTCACCCCTCCACTTT; CDR3: CASSARGQASGNSPLHF; V: TRBV7-3; J: TRBJ1-6; D: TRBD1; size: -
DNA: TGTGCCAGCACCCCTAGCGGGGGGGACCCCTACGAGCAGTACTTC; CDR3: CASTPSGGDPYEQYF; V: TRBV6-2/TRBV6-3; J: TRBJ2-7; D: TRBD2; size: -
DNA: TGTGCCAGCGGTCCTGGACAGCCCCAGCATTTT; CDR3: CASGPGQPQHF; V: TRBV27; J: TRBJ1-5; D: -; size: -
DNA: TGCGCCAGCAAGCCCCGAGTCGCGGGGAGGTTGGGCTACACCTTC; CDR3: CASKPRVAGRLGYTF; V: TRBV23-1; J: TRBJ1-2; D: -; size: -
DNA: TGCGCCAGCAGCCCGGCGACCGGACAGGGGTCCACCTACTCTGGAAACACCATATATTTT; CDR3: CASSPATGQGSTYSGNTIYF; V: TRBV4-3; J: TRBJ1-3; D: TRBD1; size: -
DNA: TGTGCCAGCAGTGACCTGGGACAGACCTACGAGCAGTACTTC; CDR3: CASSDLGQTYEQYF; V: TRBV2; J: TRBJ2-7; D: TRBD1; size: -
DNA: TGTGCCAGCGGGGCCGGGAGGGAGCAGTACTTC; CDR3: CASGAGREQYF; V: TRBV2; J: TRBJ2-7; D: TRBD2; size: -
DNA: TGTGCCACCACTCTACAGGAAAACTATGGCTACACCTTC; CDR3: CATTLQENYGYTF; V: TRBV24-1; J: TRBJ1-2; D: -; size: -
DNA: TGTGCCAGCAGTTACGAAGCAGGGAGGAATTCACCCCTCCACTTT; CDR3: CASSYEAGRNSPLHF; V: TRBV6-5; J: TRBJ1-6; D: -; size: -
DNA: TGTGCCAGCTCACGACAGGGGATCGGGAACACCGGGGAGCTGTTTTTT; CDR3: CASSRQGIGNTGELFF; V: TRBV18; J: TRBJ2-2; D: TRBD1; size: -
DNA: TGTGCCAGCAGTCGTCCCGGGACCATCAATCAGCCCCAGCATTTT; CDR3: CASSRPGTINQPQHF; V: TRBV6-2/TRBV6-3; J: TRBJ1-5; D: -; size: -
DNA: TGCGCCAGCAGCCAGGGCCTAGGCGGGGGGGCACCAGATACGCAGTATTTT; CDR3: CASSQGLGGGAPDTQYF; V: TRBV4-3; J: TRBJ2-3; D: TRBD2; size: -
DNA: TGTGCCAGCAGCGCGAGGGACAGGGGGCACGAGCAGTACTTC; CDR3: CASSARDRGHEQYF; V: TRBV14; J: TRBJ2-7; D: TRBD1; size: -
DNA: TGTGCCAGCAGCTACCTACCCGGACAGCTCACTGAAGCTTTCTTT; CDR3: CASSYLPGQLTEAFF; V: TRBV5-8; J: TRBJ1-1; D: -; size: -
DNA: TGTGCCAGCAGCGTAGCTCCCGCGAACACTGAAGCTTTCTTT; CDR3: CASSVAPANTEAFF; V: TRBV9; J: TRBJ1-1; D: -; size: once
DNA: TGTGCCAGCAGCACCCTAGCGGGGAGGTCCCACGAGCAGTACTTC; CDR3: CASSTLAGRSHEQYF; V: TRBV5-6; J: TRBJ2-7; D: TRBD2; size: -
DNA: TGTGCCAGCAGCTTGGGGAAACAGGTTTATCAGAACTATGGCTACACCTTC; CDR3: CASSLGKQVYQNYGYTF; V: TRBV5-4; J: TRBJ1-2; D: -; size: few
DNA: TGTGCCAGCAGTCGGGACACCAACACCATATATTTT; CDR3: CASSRDTNTIYF; V: TRBV12-3/TRBV12-4; J: TRBJ1-3; D: -; size: few
DNA: TGTGCCAGCAGCTTAGGTGGGGGGGGAATTCAAGAGACCCAGTACTTC; CDR3: CASSLGGGGIQETQYF; V: TRBV7-2; J: TRBJ2-5; D: TRBD2; size: -
DNA: TGTGCCAGCAGCTTAGAACAGTTCCAGCCCCAGCATTTT; CDR3: CASSLEQFQPQHF; V: TRBV7-2; J: TRBJ1-5; D: -; size: -
DNA: TGCGCCAGCAGCTCGAAAGCCTCAACTAATGAAAAACTGTTTTTT; CDR3: CASSSKASTNEKLFF; V: TRBV5-1; J: TRBJ1-4; D: -; size: -
DNA: TGCGCCAGCAGCATTGGGACAGGGCTGAACACTGAAGCTTTCTTT; CDR3: CASSIGTGLNTEAFF; V: TRBV5-1; J: TRBJ1-1; D: TRBD1; size: -
DNA: TGTGCCAGTAGCCCGGGACAGGGAGATTTTAACTATGGCTACACCTTC; CDR3: CASSPGQGDFNYGYTF; V: TRBV19; J: TRBJ1-2; D: TRBD1; size: few
DNA: TGTGCCAGCAGCCGAGGAAGGGCGAACACTGAAGCTTTCTTT; CDR3: CASSRGRANTEAFF; V: TRBV5-4; J: TRBJ1-1; D: -; size: -